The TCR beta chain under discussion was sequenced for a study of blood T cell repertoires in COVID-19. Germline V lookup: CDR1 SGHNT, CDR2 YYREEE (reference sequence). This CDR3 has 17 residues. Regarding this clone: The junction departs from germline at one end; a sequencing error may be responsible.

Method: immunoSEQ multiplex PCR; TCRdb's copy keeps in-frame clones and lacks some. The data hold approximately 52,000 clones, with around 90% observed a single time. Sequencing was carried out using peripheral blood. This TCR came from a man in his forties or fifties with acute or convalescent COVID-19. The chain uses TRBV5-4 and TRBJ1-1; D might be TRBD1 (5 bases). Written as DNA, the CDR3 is TGTGCCAGCAGCTCCGGGGGGGGGATGGTGGGCCGAGACCCTAAGAAGTTT. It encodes CASSSGGGMVGRDPKKF.